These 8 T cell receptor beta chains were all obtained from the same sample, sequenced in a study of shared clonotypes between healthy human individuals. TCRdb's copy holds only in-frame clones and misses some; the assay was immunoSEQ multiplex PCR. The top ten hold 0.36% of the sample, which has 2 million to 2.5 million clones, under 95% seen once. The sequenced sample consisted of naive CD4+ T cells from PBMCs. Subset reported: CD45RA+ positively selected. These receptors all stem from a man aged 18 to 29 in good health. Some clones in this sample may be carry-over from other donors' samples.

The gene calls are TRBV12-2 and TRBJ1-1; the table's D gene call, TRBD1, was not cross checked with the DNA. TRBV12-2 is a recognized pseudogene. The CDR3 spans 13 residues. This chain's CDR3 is CASRLPTGGEAFF. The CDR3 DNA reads TGTGCAAGTCGCTTACCTACAGGCGGTGAAGCTTTCTTT.

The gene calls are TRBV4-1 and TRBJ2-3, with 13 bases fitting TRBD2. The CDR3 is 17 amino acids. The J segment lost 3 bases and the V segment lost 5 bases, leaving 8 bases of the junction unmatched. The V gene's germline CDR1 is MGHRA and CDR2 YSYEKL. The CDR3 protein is CASSVLGLAGMTDTQYF. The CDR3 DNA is TGCGCCAGCAGCGTACTGGGACTAGCGGGAATGACAGATACGCAGTATTTT.

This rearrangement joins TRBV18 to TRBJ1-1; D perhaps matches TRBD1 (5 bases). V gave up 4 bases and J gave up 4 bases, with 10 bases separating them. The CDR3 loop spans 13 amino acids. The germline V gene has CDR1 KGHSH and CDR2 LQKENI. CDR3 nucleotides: TGTGCCAGCTCACAGACAGATTCCACTGAAGCTTTCTTT. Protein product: CASSQTDSTEAFF.

Written as DNA, the CDR3 is TGTGCCAGCAGTCCCGAGCGCGAGCAGTACTTC. The encoded protein is CASSPEREQYF. This chain links TRBV28 with TRBJ2-7; D not certain. The CDR3 extends over 11 amino acids. CDR1 is MDHEN, CDR2 SYDVKM, per germline. V lost 5 bases, J lost 6 bases, and 8 bases lay in between.

This CDR3 reads CASRSSLQASYGYTF. For the CDR3, the DNA is TGTGCCAGCAGGTCCTCTCTCCAGGCTTCCTATGGCTACACCTTC. J is TRBJ1-2 and V is TRBV11-2; D ambiguous. Germline-derived CDR1 and CDR2 are SGHAT and FQNNGV. This CDR3 has 15 amino acids. Trimming pared 6 bases from V and 4 bases from J, leaving 18 bases between.

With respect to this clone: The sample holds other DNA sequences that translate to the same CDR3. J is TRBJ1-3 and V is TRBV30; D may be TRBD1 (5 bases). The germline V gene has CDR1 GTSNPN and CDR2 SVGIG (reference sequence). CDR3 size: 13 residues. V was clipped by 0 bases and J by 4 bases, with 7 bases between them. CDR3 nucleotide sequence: TGTGCCTGGAGTGTTCAGGGAGGAAACACCATATATTTT. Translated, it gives CAWSVQGGNTIYF.

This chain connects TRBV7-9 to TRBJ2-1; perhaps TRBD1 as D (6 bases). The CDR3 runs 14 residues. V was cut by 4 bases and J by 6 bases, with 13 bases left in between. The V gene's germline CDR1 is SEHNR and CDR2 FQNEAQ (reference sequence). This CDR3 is CASSSGVGINEQFF. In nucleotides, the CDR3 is TGTGCCAGCAGCTCAGGGGTCGGGATCAATGAGCAGTTCTTC.

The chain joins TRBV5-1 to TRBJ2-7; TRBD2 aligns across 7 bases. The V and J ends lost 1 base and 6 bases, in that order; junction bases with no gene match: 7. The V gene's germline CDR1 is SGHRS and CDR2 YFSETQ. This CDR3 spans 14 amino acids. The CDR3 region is CASSLSAGVFEQYF. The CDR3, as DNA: TGCGCCAGCAGCTTGTCGGCGGGAGTCTTCGAGCAGTACTTC.